This entry is about one T cell receptor beta chain. Its antigen is not identified. This sample stems from a study of shared clonotypes between healthy human individuals. Study details: Those who served as donors were two women and three men between the ages of 18 and 49.

The CDR3 consists of 16 residues. Germline CDR1 reads MDHEN; CDR2 reads SYDVKM. V was clipped by 4 bases and J by 2 bases; unmatched bases: 2. At the deep level, the assay was run. Authors' methods: From ImmunoSEQ came sequences covering only the junction and carrying no quality scores, so filtering differed. The protocol was immunoSEQ multiplex PCR, while the TCRdb copy is restricted to in-frame clones and leaves out a portion. V, J and clone size were drawn from that table, and D and trimming were deduced from the DNA. The sample carries some 500,000 clones, 95% to 97% recorded once. Study-level results: The study found lower generation probabilities in non-shared clonotypes than in those shared by all four donors.

Material: naive CD4+ T cells sorted from blood. Subset specified: CD45RA+ positively selected. This receptor was taken from a woman under 40 in good health. The rearrangement links TRBV28 to TRBJ1-4; the match to TRBD1 covers 12 bases. The CDR3 bases are TGTGCCAGCAGTTGGGACAGGGGGCGTACTAATGAAAAACTGTTTTTT. Amino acid sequence: CASSWDRGRTNEKLFF.